Given below is one T cell receptor beta chain in context. Its cognate antigen is unknown. CDR1 and CDR2 (germline): LNHNV, YYDKDF (reference sequence). The V end was cut by 5 bases, the J end by 3 bases, with 11 bases between. The CDR3 length is 13 residues. These data belong to a study of T cell responses to AZD1222 COVID-19 vaccine. Measured with immunoSEQ multiplex PCR; TCRdb has only the in-frame clones, and not every one. This sample carries about 64,000 clones, roughly 80% of them seen once, and the ten largest clones take 11% to 15%. General study results and limits: A mostly white British donor set with more females was recruited, and clonal diversity was possibly underestimated.

The source is an adult who received the AZD1222 COVID-19 vaccine. This sample comprised peripheral blood, obtained 28 days after the second AZD1222 dose. This chain links TRBV15 with TRBJ2-7, with a tentative D call TRBD2 (5 bases). The CDR3 sequence: CATSPDGVYEQYF. CDR3 DNA: TGTGCCACCAGCCCCGACGGGGTCTACGAGCAGTACTTC.